A selection of T cell receptor beta chains follows, all from one sample in a study of cytomegalovirus exposure and HLA in healthy donors. Sequenced by immunoSEQ multiplex PCR; TCRdb stores in-frame clones only, minus some. This table holds 43,000 or so clones, around nine tenths found once. Material for sequencing was PBMCs. The source is a young man in good health and CMV-seronegative. Each CDR3 is given with its conserved first and last residue. Each record gives: D gene, J gene, V gene, CDR3 DNA, CDR3 protein. A D gene is named only where the DNA matches it firmly.

D: NA; J: TRBJ2-1; V: TRBV27; DNA: TGTGCCAGCAGTAACACCACAGGGCCCTCAGGGAATGAGCAGTTCTTC; CDR3: CASSNTTGPSGNEQFF
D: TRBD1; J: TRBJ1-2; V: TRBV19; DNA: TGTGCCAGTAGTACCCGCTGGGACAGAGACTATGGCTACACCTTC; CDR3: CASSTRWDRDYGYTF
D: TRBD1; J: TRBJ1-1; V: TRBV29-1; DNA: TGCAGCGTTAAGACAACAGGGGGGAACACTGAAGCTTTCTTT; CDR3: CSVKTTGGNTEAFF
D: TRBD2; J: TRBJ2-1; V: TRBV7-7; DNA: TGTGCTAGCAGCCGGACTAGCGGGGGGGCGGAGCAGTTCTTC; CDR3: CASSRTSGGAEQFF
D: NA; J: TRBJ2-5; V: TRBV7-2; DNA: TGTGCCAGCAGCTTCGGCAGGGCTGGGGAGACCCAGTACTTC; CDR3: CASSFGRAGETQYF
D: TRBD1; J: TRBJ2-7; V: TRBV27; DNA: TGTGCCAGCAGGCCCTCCGGGACAGGCGGATACGAGCAGTACTTC; CDR3: CASRPSGTGGYEQYF
D: TRBD1; J: TRBJ2-2; V: TRBV7-2; DNA: TGTGCCAGCAGCTTAGTGTTTTTTAGGACAGGGGGCGCCGGGGAGCTGTTTTTT; CDR3: CASSLVFFRTGGAGELFF
D: TRBD1; J: TRBJ2-1; V: TRBV18; DNA: TGTGCCAGCTCACCTCTTCCCGGGACAGCGCTCTACAATGAGCAGTTCTTC; CDR3: CASSPLPGTALYNEQFF
D: NA; J: TRBJ1-1; V: TRBV5-1; DNA: TGCGCCAGCAGCTTGGAACCGGCAGGGGCTGTCACTGAAGCTTTCTTT; CDR3: CASSLEPAGAVTEAFF
D: NA; J: TRBJ1-6; V: TRBV6-1; DNA: TGTGCCAGCACCGTTCAGCGGGATTCACCCCTCCACTTT; CDR3: CASTVQRDSPLHF
D: TRBD2; J: TRBJ2-1; V: TRBV9; DNA: TGTGCCAGCAGCGGCACCGGGACTAGCTACCACAATGAGCAGTTCTTC; CDR3: CASSGTGTSYHNEQFF
D: NA; J: TRBJ2-2; V: TRBV19; DNA: TGTGCCAGTAAAACTCGCACCGGGGAGCTGTTTTTT; CDR3: CASKTRTGELFF
D: TRBD2; J: TRBJ2-3; V: TRBV7-2; DNA: TGTGCCAGCAGCTCCGGCGGGGGGCAAACAGATACGCAGTATTTT; CDR3: CASSSGGGQTDTQYF